This TCR beta chain comes out of a study of T cells in Graves' hyperthyroidism and ophthalmopathy. Study overall: Pretreatment peripheral blood was obtained at initial diagnosis.

Findings of the study overall: Most expanded thyroid clonotypes above 0.001 recurred in blood. The model made its ophthalmopathy prediction, and onset followed a median around 6.5 months later.

The junction had 8 bases not matched to a gene; V was cut back by 7 bases and J by 3 bases. The CDR3 extends over 15 amino acids. The germline CDR1 and CDR2 sequences are SNHLY and FYNNEI. Researchers took RNA transcripts and amplified the TCR beta CDR3 regions from them. HTBI primers were the set used in a first-round RT-PCR of the TCR CDR3. Each CDR3 protein is one row after TCRdb ran MiXCR on the multiplex PCR reads. The sample lists about 840,000 distinct CDR3 sequences, 35% to 40% occurring once. Graves' hyperthyroidism qualified as stable when ophthalmopathy did not progress within 18 months. This clonotype was found many times. Antigen: not known.

The chain recombines TRBV2 with TRBJ1-4; 7 nucleotides align to TRBD1. The receptor's source is a man aged 18 to 30 with Graves' hyperthyroidism. Sample: blood. The CDR3 sequence: CASNPLQGSNEKLFF. The CDR3 DNA follows: TGTGCCAGCAACCCGTTACAGGGGTCTAATGAAAAACTGTTTTTT.